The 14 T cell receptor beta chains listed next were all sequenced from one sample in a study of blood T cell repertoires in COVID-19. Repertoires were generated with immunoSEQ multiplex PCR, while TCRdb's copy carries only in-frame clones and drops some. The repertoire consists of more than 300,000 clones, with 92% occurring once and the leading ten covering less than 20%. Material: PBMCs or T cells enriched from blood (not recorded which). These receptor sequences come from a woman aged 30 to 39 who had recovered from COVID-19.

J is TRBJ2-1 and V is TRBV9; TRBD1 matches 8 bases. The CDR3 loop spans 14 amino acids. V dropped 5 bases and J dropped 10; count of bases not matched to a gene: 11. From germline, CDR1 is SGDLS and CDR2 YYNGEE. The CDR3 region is CASRPGTGLSEQFF. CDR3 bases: TGTGCCAGCAGGCCCGGGACAGGCCTTTCGGAGCAGTTCTTC. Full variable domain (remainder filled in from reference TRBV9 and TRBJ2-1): DSGVTQTPKHLITATGQRVTLRCSPRSGDLSVYWYQQSLDQGLQFLIQYYNGEERAKGNILERFSAQQFPDLHSELNLSSLELGDSALYFCASRPGTGLSEQFFGPGTRLTVL.

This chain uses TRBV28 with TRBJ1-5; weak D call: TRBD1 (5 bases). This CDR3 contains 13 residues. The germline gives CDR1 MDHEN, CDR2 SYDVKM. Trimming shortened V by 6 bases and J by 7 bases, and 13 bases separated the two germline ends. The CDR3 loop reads CASRLPGRQPQHF. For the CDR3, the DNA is TGTGCCAGCAGGCTTCCAGGGAGGCAGCCCCAGCATTTT.

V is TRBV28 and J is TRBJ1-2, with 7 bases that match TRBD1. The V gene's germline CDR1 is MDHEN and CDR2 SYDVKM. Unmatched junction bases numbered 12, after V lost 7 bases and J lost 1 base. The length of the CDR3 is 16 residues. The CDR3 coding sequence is TGTGCCAGCACCCGCACACAGACAGGGTTTAACTATGGCTACACCTTC. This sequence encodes CASTRTQTGFNYGYTF.

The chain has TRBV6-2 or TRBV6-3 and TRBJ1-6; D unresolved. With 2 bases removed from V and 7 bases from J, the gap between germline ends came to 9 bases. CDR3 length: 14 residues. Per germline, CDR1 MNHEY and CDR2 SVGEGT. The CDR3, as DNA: TGTGCCAGCAGTTACCCCGCCGGGAATTCACCCCTCCACTTT. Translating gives CASSYPAGNSPLHF.

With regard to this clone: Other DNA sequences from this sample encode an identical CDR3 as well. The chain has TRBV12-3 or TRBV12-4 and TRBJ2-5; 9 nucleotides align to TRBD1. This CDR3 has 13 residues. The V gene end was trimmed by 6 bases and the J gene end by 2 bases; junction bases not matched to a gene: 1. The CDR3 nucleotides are TGTGCCAGCAGACAGGGGGCGCAAGAGACCCAGTACTTC. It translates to CASRQGAQETQYF.

The CDR3 protein is CASSQFSADSNQPQHF. CDR3 sequence (DNA): TGCGCCAGCAGCCAATTCTCGGCGGATAGCAATCAGCCCCAGCATTTT. The chain joins TRBV4-1 to TRBJ1-5; D is uncertain. This CDR3 comprises 16 residues. The germline gives CDR1 MGHRA, CDR2 YSYEKL. With 2 bases removed from V and 0 bases from J, the gap between germline ends came to 11 bases.

CDR3 residues: CASSQKKISAIRDRYYEQYF. The CDR3 bases are TGTGCCAGCAGCCAAAAAAAAATCAGCGCAATTCGGGACAGGTACTACGAGCAGTACTTC. This chain joins TRBV14 and TRBJ2-7, with 8 bases lining up with TRBD1. V trimming: 2 bases; J trimming: 3 bases; junction bases outside the gene matches: 21. CDR3 size: 20 residues. Germline V gives CDR1 SGHDN, CDR2 FVKESK. Drawing the rest from reference TRBV14 and TRBJ2-7, the complete variable domain is EAGVTQFPSHSVIEKGQTVTLRCDPISGHDNLYWYRRVMGKEIKFLLHFVKESKQDESGMPNNRFLAERTGGTYSTLKVQPAELEDSGVYFCASSQKKISAIRDRYYEQYFGPGTRLTVT.

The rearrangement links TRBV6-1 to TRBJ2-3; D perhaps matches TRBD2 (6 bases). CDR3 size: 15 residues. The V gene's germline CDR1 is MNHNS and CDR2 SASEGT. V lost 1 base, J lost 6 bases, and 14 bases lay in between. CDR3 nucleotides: TGTGCCAGCAGTGAAGTTCACGGGGCGGGGGATACGCAGTATTTT. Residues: CASSEVHGAGDTQYF.

The CDR3, as DNA: TGCGCCAGCAGCCCAGGGGTTGGTCAGCCCCAGCATTTT. It encodes CASSPGVGQPQHF. The chain uses TRBV5-1 and TRBJ1-5, with D maybe TRBD1 (6 bases). The CDR3 has 13 residues. The V end was cut by 4 bases, the J end by 6 bases, with 11 bases between. Germline V lookup: CDR1 SGHRS, CDR2 YFSETQ.

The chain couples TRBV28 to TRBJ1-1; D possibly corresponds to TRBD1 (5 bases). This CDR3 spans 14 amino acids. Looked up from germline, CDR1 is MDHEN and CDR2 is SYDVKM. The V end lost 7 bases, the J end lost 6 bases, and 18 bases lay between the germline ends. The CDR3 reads CASINYGGFSEAFF. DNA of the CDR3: TGTGCCAGCATCAACTACGGGGGGTTCTCTGAAGCTTTCTTT.

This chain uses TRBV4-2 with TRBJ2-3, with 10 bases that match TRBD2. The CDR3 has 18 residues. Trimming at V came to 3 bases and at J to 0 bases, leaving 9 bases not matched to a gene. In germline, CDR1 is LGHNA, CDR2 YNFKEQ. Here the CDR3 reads CASSHVQRGGGSTDTQYF. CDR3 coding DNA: TGTGCCAGCAGCCACGTTCAGCGGGGGGGCGGGAGCACAGATACGCAGTATTTT.

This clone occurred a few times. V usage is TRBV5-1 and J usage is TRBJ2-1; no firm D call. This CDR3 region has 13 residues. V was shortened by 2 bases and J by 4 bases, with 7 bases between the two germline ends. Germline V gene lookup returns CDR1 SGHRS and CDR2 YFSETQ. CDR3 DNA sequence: TGCGCCAGCAGCTTCAACTCATACAATGAGCAGTTCTTC. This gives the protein CASSFNSYNEQFF.

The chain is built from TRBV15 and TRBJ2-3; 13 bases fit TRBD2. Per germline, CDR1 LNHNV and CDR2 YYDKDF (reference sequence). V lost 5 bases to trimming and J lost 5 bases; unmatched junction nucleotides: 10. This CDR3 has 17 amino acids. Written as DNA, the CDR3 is TGTGCCACCAGCGCTAGAAAGGGACTAGCGGGAATAGATACGCAGTATTTT. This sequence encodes CATSARKGLAGIDTQYF. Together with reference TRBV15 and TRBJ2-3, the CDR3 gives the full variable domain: DAMVIQNPRYQVTQFGKPVTLSCSQTLNHNVMYWYQQKSSQAPKLLFHYYDKDFNNEADTPDNFQSRRPNTSFCFLDIRSPGLGDTAMYLCATSARKGLAGIDTQYFGPGTRLTVL.

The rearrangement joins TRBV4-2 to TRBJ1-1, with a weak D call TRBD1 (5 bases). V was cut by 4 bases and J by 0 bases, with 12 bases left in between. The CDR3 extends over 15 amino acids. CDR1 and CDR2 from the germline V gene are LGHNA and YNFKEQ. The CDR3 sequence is CASSPTTVMNTEAFF. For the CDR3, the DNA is TGTGCCAGCAGCCCCACGACAGTTATGAACACTGAAGCTTTCTTT.